This entry describes one TCR beta chain. The CDR3 spans 15 residues. Germline assignment: CDR1 MNHNS and CDR2 SASEGT. The ends were cut back, 5 bases at V and 0 bases at J, with 14 bases in the middle. The data were obtained in a study of shared clonotypes between healthy human individuals. Original processing methods: With immunoSEQ giving junction-only sequences and no quality scores, filtering differed. Only in-frame clones appear in the TCRdb table, and some are missing; sequencing was by immunoSEQ multiplex PCR. V and J calls and clone size are copied from that table; D and trimming were computed from the DNA. The sample includes fewer than 850,000 clones, more than 70% of them seen just once. Both subsets, CD45RA+ naive and CD45RA-negative memory, were split from the CD4+ cells.

The source is a young woman in good health. The chain is built from TRBV6-1 and TRBJ2-7, with D hard to call. Specimen: memory CD4+ T cells sorted from blood. Described subset: CD45RA-negative fraction. CDR3 sequence: CASSPHPRTSYEQYF. DNA for the CDR3: TGTGCCAGCAGTCCACACCCCAGGACCTCCTACGAGCAGTACTTC.